This T cell receptor (beta chain) was captured in a study of blood T cell repertoires in COVID-19. Study as a whole: Samples taken during acute and convalescent COVID-19 were collected in the United States, Italy and Spain.

In the authors' methods: The authors estimated nucleated cell counts from reference gene primer amplification. The table came from immunoSEQ multiplex PCR; TCRdb's copy has only in-frame clones and leaves some out. V and J calls and clone size are given by that table; D and trimming were obtained from the DNA. The sample carries approximately 83,000 clones, around four fifths recorded once. CDR3 length: 13 amino acids. Trimming took off 4 bases at V and 6 bases at J, with 10 bases between the two ends. CDR1 and CDR2 (germline): LNHDA, SQIVND (reference sequence). The gene calls are TRBV19 and TRBJ2-1, with TRBD1 as a possible D gene (5 bases). Sequences were obtained from peripheral blood. This TCR was recovered from a man aged 50-60 years with acute or convalescent COVID-19. This chain's CDR3 is CASSTRVGNEQFF. The CDR3 DNA reads as TGTGCCAGTAGTACCAGGGTGGGCAATGAGCAGTTCTTC.